Listed below are T cell receptor beta chains from one sample, sequenced in a study of blood T cells in healthy people across ages. TCRdb reprocessed the 5' RACE reads via MiXCR and lists one record per CDR3 protein. The sample lists 700,000 to 950,000 distinct CDR3 sequences, roughly 41% occurring once. The specimen was blood. Receptors originate from a woman aged 55 to 70 in good health. Each CDR3 is given with its conserved first and last residue. D genes are given only for firm matches. The size entry is marked missing in some rows and otherwise reads once, few, many or a size class.

v_gene	j_gene	abundance	d_gene	CDR3aa	CDR3nt
TRBV29-1	TRBJ2-7	many	-	CSVDNDGPRYEQYF	TGCAGCGTTGATAACGACGGACCTAGATACGAGCAGTACTTC
TRBV4-2	TRBJ2-7	-	TRBD2	CASSQEGSGSYRNEQYF	TGTGCCAGCAGCCAAGAGGGTAGCGGGAGTTATAGGAATGAGCAGTACTTC
TRBV27	TRBJ2-1	-	TRBD1	CASSPDDRGGDEQFF	TGTGCCAGCAGTCCGGATGACAGGGGGGGAGATGAGCAGTTCTTC
TRBV11-2	TRBJ2-1	-	TRBD2	CASSYWTSASRGETQFF	TGTGCCAGCAGCTACTGGACTAGCGCCTCACGGGGGGAGACCCAGTTCTTC
TRBV29-1	TRBJ2-1	many	-	CSGGSAYNEQFF	TGCAGCGGGGGGAGCGCCTACAATGAGCAGTTCTTC
TRBV10-3	TRBJ2-5	-	-	CAISERIQETQYF	TGTGCCATCAGTGAGCGGATACAAGAGACCCAGTACTTC
TRBV3-1	TRBJ2-1	few	TRBD2	CASSQALGTSGSYNEQFF	TGTGCCAGCAGCCAAGCCCTAGGGACTAGCGGTTCCTACAATGAGCAGTTCTTC
TRBV2	TRBJ1-6	few	TRBD1	CASSERDSKSNSPLHF	TGTGCCAGCAGTGAACGGGACAGTAAATCTAATTCACCCCTCCACTTT
TRBV20-1	TRBJ2-3	-	TRBD1	CSARSTRGWTTDTQYF	TGCAGTGCTAGATCTACCAGGGGGTGGACCACAGATACGCAGTATTTT
TRBV7-9	TRBJ2-3	-	TRBD2	CASPVGGLAGTTDTQYF	TGTGCCAGCCCTGTAGGGGGACTAGCGGGGACAACAGATACGCAGTATTTT
TRBV6-2/TRBV6-3	TRBJ1-5	-	TRBD1	CASSYGQGGQPQHF	TGTGCCAGCAGTTACGGGCAGGGGGGACAGCCCCAGCATTTT
TRBV3-1	TRBJ2-3	-	TRBD2	CASSQGFNLTSGGPRKYF	TGTGCCAGCAGCCAAGGGTTCAACCTGACTAGCGGGGGGCCAAGGAAGTATTTT
TRBV25-1	TRBJ2-7	-	TRBD2	CASRATRGGGKNTYEQYF	TGTGCCAGCAGGGCAACCCGCGGGGGGGGAAAAAACACCTACGAGCAGTACTTC
TRBV14	TRBJ1-1	-	-	CASSLGRGPEAFF	TGTGCCAGCAGCCTCGGACGGGGGCCTGAAGCTTTCTTT
TRBV13	TRBJ2-7	-	-	CASKRLDSYNEQYF	TGTGCCAGCAAGCGTCTGGACTCCTACAATGAGCAGTACTTC
TRBV18	TRBJ2-1	few	-	CASSPPTGEQFF	TGTGCCAGCTCACCACCGACGGGCGAGCAGTTCTTC
TRBV6-5	TRBJ2-5	-	TRBD2	CASRSSGTRGETQYF	TGTGCCAGCAGATCCTCCGGGACTAGGGGGGAGACCCAGTACTTC
TRBV5-1	TRBJ2-3	many	-	CASSLVGQSTDTQYF	TGCGCCAGCAGCTTAGTAGGACAGAGCACAGATACGCAGTATTTT
TRBV7-3	TRBJ2-5	many	-	CASSLASLETQYF	TGTGCCAGCAGCTTAGCTAGCTTGGAGACCCAGTACTTC
TRBV4-3	TRBJ2-1	few	-	CASSQEGQAQFF	TGCGCCAGCAGCCAAGAAGGGCAAGCGCAGTTCTTC
TRBV3-1	TRBJ2-7	-	TRBD1	CASSPDRGYNEQYF	TGTGCCAGCAGCCCCGACAGGGGGTACAACGAGCAGTACTTC
TRBV4-2	TRBJ2-3	many	TRBD2	CASSHGLAGVGTDTQYF	TGTGCCAGCAGTCATGGGCTAGCGGGAGTCGGCACAGATACGCAGTATTTT
TRBV20-1	TRBJ2-1	-	-	CSAPRLGGGGNEQFF	TGCAGTGCCCCCAGGTTAGGGGGAGGCGGTAATGAGCAGTTCTTC
TRBV29-1	TRBJ2-3	-	-	CSVVRAHQSTDTQYF	TGCAGCGTTGTCAGGGCCCACCAAAGCACAGATACGCAGTATTTT
TRBV6-2/TRBV6-3	TRBJ2-3	few	TRBD2	CASNPGGLAGRDTQYF	TGTGCCAGCAACCCAGGAGGACTAGCGGGGAGAGATACGCAGTATTTT
TRBV6-5	TRBJ2-7	few	TRBD2	CASSYSNAGVAYEQYF	TGTGCCAGCAGTTACTCGAATGCGGGAGTAGCTTACGAGCAGTACTTC
TRBV7-2	TRBJ1-5	-	-	CASSITGTRGQPQHF	TGTGCCAGCAGCATAACAGGGACCCGGGGTCAGCCCCAGCATTTT
TRBV11-2	TRBJ2-2	-	TRBD1	CANSLWTGNTGELFF	TGTGCCAACAGCTTGTGGACAGGGAACACCGGGGAGCTGTTTTTT
TRBV5-1	TRBJ2-3	-	-	CASSLGTRSTDTQYF	TGCGCCAGCAGCTTGGGGACCCGCAGCACAGATACGCAGTATTTT
TRBV20-1	TRBJ2-7	many	TRBD2	CSARLAGIYEQYF	TGCAGTGCTCGGCTAGCGGGAATCTACGAGCAGTACTTC
TRBV29-1	TRBJ2-3	many	TRBD2	CSVERGRRDTQYF	TGCAGCGTTGAACGCGGGAGAAGGGATACGCAGTATTTT
TRBV19	TRBJ2-5	-	-	CASSATGLGYEQYF	TGTGCCAGTAGCGCGACAGGCCTGGGCTACGAACAGTACTTC
TRBV9	TRBJ2-1	-	TRBD2	CASSVVASGKSSYNEQFF	TGTGCCAGCAGCGTAGTGGCTAGCGGGAAGAGCTCCTACAATGAGCAGTTCTTC
TRBV7-6	TRBJ1-3	-	-	CASRQAAGRNTIYF	TGTGCCAGCAGACAGGCGGCAGGGCGGAACACCATATATTTT
TRBV7-8	TRBJ1-2	few	-	CASSSRGTYGYTF	TGTGCCAGCAGCTCACGGGGCACATATGGCTACACCTTC
TRBV6-6	TRBJ1-5	-	-	CASSYSPAQPQHF	TGTGCCAGCAGTTACTCACCTGCTCAGCCCCAGCATTTT
TRBV27	TRBJ2-7	many	-	CASSSTGFRPYEQYF	TGTGCCAGCAGTTCCACAGGGTTTCGCCCCTACGAGCAGTACTTC
TRBV2	TRBJ2-3	once	TRBD2	CASTERLAVLTQYF	TGTGCCAGCACTGAGAGACTAGCGGTCTTGACGCAGTATTTT
TRBV3-1	TRBJ2-1	-	TRBD1	CASSHPGQGASEQFF	TGTGCCAGCAGCCACCCGGGACAGGGGGCTAGTGAGCAGTTCTTC
TRBV3-1	TRBJ2-4	-	-	CASSQDGNIQYF	TGTGCCAGCAGCCAAGATGGGAACATTCAGTACTTC
TRBV11-3	TRBJ2-3	-	TRBD1	CASSSTGTGLSDTQYF	TGTGCCAGCAGCTCAACCGGGACAGGTCTTTCAGATACGCAGTATTTT
TRBV7-9	TRBJ2-1	-	TRBD2	CASSLGAGGPGNEQFF	TGTGCCAGCAGCTTAGGCGCGGGAGGGCCGGGTAATGAGCAGTTCTTC
TRBV9	TRBJ1-1	-	TRBD1	CASSVMGQGAGSTEAFF	TGTGCCAGCAGCGTAATGGGACAGGGGGCAGGTAGCACTGAAGCTTTCTTT
TRBV18	TRBJ1-3	-	-	CASSPVSSSGNTIYF	TGTGCCAGCTCACCCGTCTCGAGCTCTGGAAACACCATATATTTT
TRBV25-1	TRBJ1-4	few	-	CASSDTRGGTNEKLFF	TGTGCCAGCAGTGATACCAGGGGAGGAACTAATGAAAAACTGTTTTTT
TRBV4-1	TRBJ1-5	many	TRBD1	CASSQDRGSNQPQHF	TGCGCCAGCAGTCAAGACAGGGGCAGCAATCAGCCCCAGCATTTT
TRBV7-9	TRBJ1-1	few	-	CASSLIGAEAFF	TGTGCCAGCAGCTTAATTGGGGCTGAAGCTTTCTTT
TRBV20-1	TRBJ2-7	-	TRBD2	CSARDDRTSNEQYF	TGCAGTGCTAGAGATGATAGGACTAGCAACGAGCAGTACTTC
TRBV6-5	TRBJ2-1	few	TRBD1	CASSDSGTGGSYNEQFF	TGTGCCAGCAGTGACTCCGGGACAGGGGGCTCCTACAATGAGCAGTTCTTC
TRBV7-2	TRBJ2-1	-	-	CASSLGLSSNEQFF	TGTGCCAGCAGCTTAGGGCTTTCCTCCAATGAGCAGTTCTTC
TRBV3-1	TRBJ2-7	-	TRBD2	CASLAGGSCEQYF	TGTGCCAGTCTAGCGGGGGGATCCTGCGAGCAGTACTTC
TRBV5-6	TRBJ2-4	many	TRBD1	CASSLRVGTGNTKNIQYF	TGTGCCAGCAGCTTGCGAGTGGGGACAGGGAACACCAAAAACATTCAGTACTTC
TRBV12-3/TRBV12-4	TRBJ2-2	-	-	CASRSSFAGELFF	TGTGCCAGCAGGTCCAGCTTCGCCGGGGAGCTGTTTTTT
TRBV5-1	TRBJ1-1	once	TRBD1	CASSLAQPSRGYTEAFF	TGCGCCAGCAGCCTTGCCCAACCCTCCAGGGGGTACACTGAAGCTTTCTTT
TRBV2	TRBJ1-4	-	-	CASSEVRSTNEKLFF	TGTGCCAGCAGTGAGGTGCGGTCAACTAATGAAAAACTGTTTTTT
TRBV20-1	TRBJ2-7	-	-	CSVLDREYEQYF	TGCAGTGTACTCGACCGAGAGTACGAGCAGTACTTC
TRBV29-1	TRBJ2-5	many	TRBD2	CSVSGTSGGETQYF	TGCAGCGTTTCCGGGACTAGCGGGGGAGAGACCCAGTACTTC
TRBV3-1	TRBJ2-1	-	-	CASSQVASKVEQFF	TGTGCCAGCAGCCAAGTTGCTAGCAAAGTTGAGCAGTTCTTC
TRBV20-1	TRBJ2-7	few	-	CSARKGIAYEQYF	TGCAGTGCTAGGAAGGGGATTGCCTACGAGCAGTACTTC